Listed below are T cell receptor beta chains from one sample, sequenced in a study of T cells in Graves' hyperthyroidism and ophthalmopathy. TCRdb reanalysed the multiplex PCR reads using MiXCR and keeps one entry per CDR3 protein. This repertoire shows around 700,000 distinct CDR3 sequences, approximately 19% found once; its top ten account for over 15%. Sequencing used blood. The source is a woman between 50 and 59 years old with Graves' hyperthyroidism that later progressed to Graves' ophthalmopathy. Each CDR3 is given with its conserved first and last residue. Fields, in order: clone size, D gene, J gene, V gene, CDR3 DNA, CDR3 protein. D genes are given only for firm matches. Clone size is not always given. Where it is, it says once, few, many or a class for expanded clones.

NA	TRBD1	TRBJ1-4	TRBV6-1	TGTGCCAGCAGTTCGACCTACCGCCGGGACAGGGTCGAAAAACTGTTTTTT	CASSSTYRRDRVEKLFF
many	NA	TRBJ2-3	TRBV20-1	TGCAGTGCTAGAGTGGGGCCAGATACGCAGTATTTT	CSARVGPDTQYF
NA	NA	TRBJ2-3	TRBV7-3	TGTGCCAGCAGCAATTGGGTAGACCGCACTAGCACAGATACGCAGTATTTT	CASSNWVDRTSTDTQYF
many	TRBD2	TRBJ2-1	TRBV7-9	TGTGCCAGCAGCTTAAGCGGGGGCCTTTCCTACAATGAGCAGTTCTTC	CASSLSGGLSYNEQFF
many	NA	TRBJ1-2	TRBV6-5	TGTGCCAGCAGTTACTCGCACGGGGCCTATGGCTACACCTTC	CASSYSHGAYGYTF
few	NA	TRBJ2-6	TRBV27	TGTGCCAGCAGCTCCACACCCAACTCTGGGGCCAACGTCCTGACTTTC	CASSSTPNSGANVLTF
NA	NA	TRBJ2-1	TRBV29-1	TGCGGCGTTGAAAGAGGAGACAATGGACCCTACAATGAGCAGTTCTTC	CGVERGDNGPYNEQFF
many	TRBD1	TRBJ2-1	TRBV6-1	TGTGCCAGCAGTGGCTCCGGGACAGGGGTCTATGAGCAGTTCTTC	CASSGSGTGVYEQFF
NA	NA	TRBJ1-2	TRBV7-9	TGTGCCAGCAGCTCCGAGATTAACTATGGCTACACCTTC	CASSSEINYGYTF
many	NA	TRBJ1-2	TRBV3-1	TGTGCCAGCAGCCAAGGCATTAAGGCGGTCTATGGCTACACCTTC	CASSQGIKAVYGYTF
many	TRBD1	TRBJ2-3	TRBV7-6	TGTGCCAGCAGCTTAGCGACAGGGGACAGGGGATTGAGCACAGATACGCAGTATTTT	CASSLATGDRGLSTDTQYF
NA	NA	TRBJ1-5	TRBV4-2	TGTGCCAGCAGCCAAGACGGGGGCCCGCCTAGCAATCAGCCCCAGCATTTT	CASSQDGGPPSNQPQHF
NA	TRBD1	TRBJ1-1	TRBV4-1	TGCGCCAGCAGCCAAGAGGGACAGGAGCAGATAACTTTCTTT	CASSQEGQEQITFF
few	NA	TRBJ1-5	TRBV6-2/TRBV6-3	TGTGCCAGCGTACAAAGAGGGGCCTATAGCAATCAGCCCCAGCATTTT	CASVQRGAYSNQPQHF
NA	NA	TRBJ2-7	TRBV30	TGTGCCTGGAGTGCAAGTTACGAGCAGTACTTC	CAWSASYEQYF
many	TRBD1	TRBJ1-5	TRBV18	TGTGCCAGCTCACCCGGGACAGGGGGCATTCAGCCCCAGCATTTT	CASSPGTGGIQPQHF
NA	TRBD2	TRBJ2-4	TRBV6-1	TGTGCCAGCAGTGACACTAGCGGCAAAAACATTCAGTACTTC	CASSDTSGKNIQYF
NA	NA	TRBJ1-2	TRBV7-9	TGTGCCAGCAGCTTTCCCAGGAACTATGGCTACACCTTC	CASSFPRNYGYTF
NA	TRBD1	TRBJ1-2	TRBV20-1	TGCAGTGCTAGAGATCGGAGGACAGGGGACGGCTATGGCTACACCTTC	CSARDRRTGDGYGYTF
many	TRBD2	TRBJ2-3	TRBV2	TGTGCCAGAGCCGCCCGCGGGGGGTACGGTACAGATACGCAGTATTTT	CARAARGGYGTDTQYF
many	TRBD1	TRBJ1-2	TRBV3-1	TGTGCCAGCAGCCAACACCCCGGGACAGGCTATGGCTACACCTTC	CASSQHPGTGYGYTF
many	TRBD1	TRBJ1-1	TRBV5-1	TGCGCCAGCAGCCGGGACAGGGGGCCGACTGAAGCTTTCTTT	CASSRDRGPTEAFF
many	TRBD2	TRBJ2-3	TRBV7-8	TGTGCCAGCAGGAGAGGGAGCGGGGGGGCCGCAGATACGCAGTATTTT	CASRRGSGGAADTQYF
NA	TRBD1	TRBJ1-3	TRBV7-2	TGTGCCAGCAGCCCCCAGCTCGAGGGGGCAGGGGGTGCTCATGGAAACACCATATATTTT	CASSPQLEGAGGAHGNTIYF
few	NA	TRBJ1-1	TRBV7-9	TGTGCCAGCAGCTCACATAGCGGAGGGCCGGTGAACACTGAAGCTTTCTTT	CASSSHSGGPVNTEAFF
many	NA	TRBJ2-7	TRBV5-1	TGCGCCAGCAGCTTTCCTAGCTTTTCTGAGCAGTACTTC	CASSFPSFSEQYF
NA	NA	TRBJ2-7	TRBV3-1	TGTGCCAGCAGCCAAGATGCGGGTTACTCCTACGAGCAGTACTTC	CASSQDAGYSYEQYF
few	TRBD1	TRBJ2-5	TRBV5-4	TGTGCCAGCAGCTACCGACAGGGGGATGAGACCCAGTACTTC	CASSYRQGDETQYF
NA	NA	TRBJ2-5	TRBV5-4	TGTGCCAGCAGCTTGGTTGAGGGGACCCAAGAGACCCAGTACTTC	CASSLVEGTQETQYF
many	TRBD1	TRBJ2-7	TRBV18	TGTGCCAGCTCGCCGTCGACACCGCGAAGGGGGCTATACGAGCAGTACTTC	CASSPSTPRRGLYEQYF
many	NA	TRBJ2-5	TRBV7-2	TGTGCCAGCAGCCGTGACAGAGCGGCCCGGGAGACCCAGTACTTC	CASSRDRAARETQYF
few	NA	TRBJ1-6	TRBV19	TGTGCCAGTAGTATAGGACGCGGCCCTTATAATTCACCCCTCCACTTT	CASSIGRGPYNSPLHF
many	TRBD1	TRBJ2-3	TRBV12-3/TRBV12-4	TGTGCCAGCAGCCTGACAGGGGCCCCCACAGATACGCAGTATTTT	CASSLTGAPTDTQYF
few	TRBD2	TRBJ2-1	TRBV9	TGTGCCAGCAGCGTTTCTAGCGGGGGGGCCGATGAGCAGTTCTTC	CASSVSSGGADEQFF
many	NA	TRBJ2-1	TRBV11-2	TGTGCCAGCAGCCTTCAGGGTAAGAGAGGCAATGAGCAGTTCTTC	CASSLQGKRGNEQFF
many	TRBD2	TRBJ2-7	TRBV20-1	TGCAGTGCTCGAGACTTGGGGACTAGCGGGGCGGGGTACGAGCAGTACTTC	CSARDLGTSGAGYEQYF
many	NA	TRBJ1-2	TRBV7-2	TGTGCCAGCAGCTTACGGGGGCGGGTCGGCTATGGCTACACCTTC	CASSLRGRVGYGYTF
many	NA	TRBJ1-3	TRBV5-1	TGCGCCAGCAGCTTGGGCCAGTCTGGAAACACCATATATTTT	CASSLGQSGNTIYF
many	NA	TRBJ2-3	TRBV7-3	TGTGCCAGCAGCTTAACGGGGGGGCCAGCAGATACGCAGTATTTT	CASSLTGGPADTQYF
NA	NA	TRBJ1-4	TRBV30	TGTGCCTGGAGTTGGGATGAAAAACTGTTTTTT	CAWSWDEKLFF
many	NA	TRBJ2-1	TRBV20-1	TGCAGTGCTAGTCGAGTAGGGGCCTACAATGAGCAGTTCTTC	CSASRVGAYNEQFF
few	TRBD1	TRBJ2-2	TRBV7-3	TGTGCCAGCAGCTCGCCGGGACAGGAAAACACCGGGGAGCTGTTTTTT	CASSSPGQENTGELFF